Below, one T cell receptor beta chain is given with its context. The source of the sample is a study of blood T cell repertoires in COVID-19. Background on the study: Researchers got acute and convalescent COVID-19 samples from the United States, Italy and Spain. PBMCs, B-cell-depleted T cells, or T cells were the source of the cDNA or gDNA that made up the material.

V was clipped by 7 bases and J by 1 base, with 10 bases between them. The germline CDR1 and CDR2 sequences are KGHDR and SFDVKD. The CDR3 spans 13 residues. As processed by the authors: Reference gene primer amplification gave nucleated cell count estimates. Sequenced by immunoSEQ multiplex PCR; TCRdb stores in-frame clones only, minus some. Clone size and V and J calls were adopted from that table, with D and trimming inferred from the DNA. The sample has more than 65,000 clones; about four fifths are singletons. This receptor was obtained from a man aged 45 to 65 with active COVID-19. The chain recombines TRBV24-1 with TRBJ2-7; D call uncertain. The sequenced material came from peripheral blood. Here the CDR3 reads CATSDDWSYEQYF. CDR3 nucleotide sequence: TGTGCCACCAGCGATGACTGGTCCTACGAGCAGTACTTC.